Included here is one T cell receptor beta chain sequence, with context. The target antigen is unknown. This record belongs to a study of blood T cells in healthy people across ages. The study's findings and limits: Relative to aged donors, long-lived donors carried more naive CD4+ cells and displayed higher diversity.

There were at least 6 micrograms of total RNA extracted from every sample. A second roughly 7 to 11 cycle PCR used barcoded and J-beta primers. One entry per CDR3 protein, called by TCRdb with MiXCR from the 5' RACE reads. The sample lists about 1.4 million distinct CDR3 sequences; approximately 60% were seen once. The CDR3 is made up of 17 amino acids. In germline, CDR1 is LNHDA, CDR2 SQIVND (reference sequence). The ends lost 4 bases at V and 4 bases at J; junction bases unmatched: 7. The chain combines TRBV19 with TRBJ2-3, with 14 positions matching TRBD2. The sample taken for sequencing was blood. The receptor's source is a man aged 18 to 29 in good health. The CDR3 DNA sequence: TGTGCCAGTAGTAGGACTAGCGGGAGGTTAGGAGCAGATACGCAGTATTTT. This translates into CASSRTSGRLGADTQYF.